Listed below are T cell receptor beta chains from one sample, sequenced in a study of shared clonotypes between healthy human individuals. Sequenced by immunoSEQ multiplex PCR; TCRdb stores in-frame clones only, minus some. The sample has about 1.1 million clones; 78% are singletons. Input material: memory CD4+ T cells from PBMCs. All receptors derive from a man between 18 and 35 years old in good health. Some clones in this sample may be carry-over from other donors' samples. Each CDR3 is given with its conserved first and last residue. D genes are given only for firm matches. Size tells how often a clone was seen (once, few, many) or the class of an expanded clone, and some rows leave it out.

V gene	D gene	clone size	J gene	CDR3 DNA	CDR3 protein
TRBV5-5	.	.	TRBJ1-1	TGTGCCAGCAGCCACGGGGGCCCTGAAGCTTTCTTT	CASSHGGPEAFF
TRBV4-2	.	few	TRBJ1-2	TGTGCCAGCACCAAAAGCGGGCAGAACTATGGCTACACCTTC	CASTKSGQNYGYTF
TRBV7-2	.	.	TRBJ2-7	TGTGCCAGCAGCCCAGGATGGGGCGAGGGGGAGCAGTACTTC	CASSPGWGEGEQYF
TRBV11-2	.	.	TRBJ2-3	TGTGCCAGCAGCGCCATGACGGGGAGCACAGATACGCAGTATTTT	CASSAMTGSTDTQYF
TRBV19	TRBD1	.	TRBJ2-4	TGTGCCAGTAGGACAGGGGGAGGAAACATTCAGTACTTC	CASRTGGGNIQYF
TRBV27	.	few	TRBJ2-5	TGTGCCAGCAGGGGATTAGAGACCCAGTACTTC	CASRGLETQYF
TRBV6-6	.	.	TRBJ2-7	TGTGCCAGCAGTTACTCCAGTGGGCAGGGCTACGAGCAGTACTTC	CASSYSSGQGYEQYF
TRBV5-4	.	many	TRBJ2-1	TGTGCCAGCAGGGGAGGCCAGGGATCCTACAATGAGCAGTTCTTC	CASRGGQGSYNEQFF
TRBV7-2	.	.	TRBJ1-2	TGTGCCAGCAGCGCCCCCCAGGGGCCGGGTGGCTACACCTTC	CASSAPQGPGGYTF
TRBV7-8	.	.	TRBJ1-5	TGTGCCAGCAGAGACAGATACGATCAGCCCCAGCATTTT	CASRDRYDQPQHF
TRBV7-6	.	.	TRBJ2-3	TGTGCCAGCGGCTTAGTCGCGGCCCAAGGTACGGATACGCAGTATTTT	CASGLVAAQGTDTQYF
TRBV5-8	.	.	TRBJ2-5	TGTGCCAGCAGCTCCTGGCCGCTTACTCAAGAGACCCAGTACTTC	CASSSWPLTQETQYF
TRBV7-7	.	.	TRBJ2-5	TGTGCCAGCAGCCCCTGGGGGGAGACCCAGTACTTC	CASSPWGETQYF
TRBV9	TRBD2	.	TRBJ2-3	TGTGCCAGCAGCGTAGGGCTAGCGGGAGGGGCCACAGATACGCAGTATTTT	CASSVGLAGGATDTQYF
TRBV6-1	TRBD1	once	TRBJ1-5	TGTGCCAGCACAGCTGGGACAGGGCGCAATCAGCCCCAGCATTTT	CASTAGTGRNQPQHF
TRBV5-1	.	.	TRBJ2-7	TGCGCCAGCAGCTTGGCCGGCAGGAGTAGCTACGAGCAGTACTTC	CASSLAGRSSYEQYF
TRBV28	.	.	TRBJ1-1	TGTGCCAGCAGCCCCTTTGGGAGCCCAACAACCTTTGGCACTGAAGCTTTCTTT	CASSPFGSPTTFGTEAFF
TRBV27	.	once	TRBJ2-5	TGTGCCAGCAGTTTAGGGGGACATTCAGTACGACGGCAGTACTTC	CASSLGGHSVRRQYF
TRBV5-4	.	.	TRBJ2-6	TGTGCCAGCAGCTTCTCTCCAGCTCCCTCGGGGACCAACGTCCTGACTTTC	CASSFSPAPSGTNVLTF
TRBV18	.	.	TRBJ2-7	TGTGCCAGCTCCCCCGACCCTTACGAGCAGTACTTC	CASSPDPYEQYF
TRBV28	TRBD1	.	TRBJ1-3	TGTGCCAGCAACGAACAGGGGGCATTTGGAAACACCATATATTTT	CASNEQGAFGNTIYF
TRBV18	.	.	TRBJ2-7	TGTGCCAGCTCACCACCGGTGACGATTTCCTACGAGCAGTACTTC	CASSPPVTISYEQYF
TRBV7-2	.	.	TRBJ1-2	TGTGCCAGCAGCCAGCAGGCCTTCTATGGCTACACCTTC	CASSQQAFYGYTF
TRBV29-1	.	.	TRBJ1-2	TGCAGCGTAGCCGAAACTTATGGCTACACCTTC	CSVAETYGYTF
TRBV7-2	.	.	TRBJ1-5	TGTGCCAGCAGCTTAGCTGACGCTCAGCCCCAGCATTTT	CASSLADAQPQHF
TRBV4-3	TRBD1	many	TRBJ1-2	TGCGCCAGCAGCCAAGGGGTGCAGGGGGCCTATGGCTACACCTTC	CASSQGVQGAYGYTF
TRBV4-3	.	.	TRBJ1-4	TGCGCCAGCAGCCAAGCGGGAGCAGGTCATGAAAAACTGTTTTTT	CASSQAGAGHEKLFF
TRBV29-1	.	.	TRBJ2-3	TGCAGCGTTGGCGGGGTACTCACAGATACGCAGTATTTT	CSVGGVLTDTQYF
TRBV10-3	.	.	TRBJ2-5	TGTGCCATCAGTGAGTCTTACGGGCAAGAGACCCAGTACTTC	CAISESYGQETQYF
TRBV6-1	.	.	TRBJ1-1	TGTGCCAGCAGTGCTGGGGAAACTGAAGCTTTCTTT	CASSAGETEAFF
TRBV18	TRBD1	.	TRBJ1-5	TGTGCCAGCTCCCTCGGGCCAGGGGGGGAACCCCAGCATTTT	CASSLGPGGEPQHF
TRBV18	.	.	TRBJ1-1	TGTGCCAGCTCACCGTCGTTGGCCAGACCGAACACTGAAGCTTTCTTT	CASSPSLARPNTEAFF
TRBV7-6	.	once	TRBJ2-7	TGTGCCAGCAGCTTTCAGGCAGGGGCCATGTACGAGCAGTACTTC	CASSFQAGAMYEQYF
TRBV11-2	TRBD1	.	TRBJ1-5	TGTGCCAGCAGCCTCTACAGGGGGCAGGACAATCAGCCCCAGCATTTT	CASSLYRGQDNQPQHF
TRBV29-1	TRBD2	few	TRBJ2-2	TGCAGCGTTGAAGAGGGCAGCGGGAGTGGAGCCGGGGAGCTGTTTTTT	CSVEEGSGSGAGELFF
TRBV18	.	few	TRBJ1-1	TGTGCCAGCTCACCACCGGCAGCTGAAGCTTTCTTT	CASSPPAAEAFF
TRBV2	.	.	TRBJ2-7	TGTGCCAGCAGTGTTGGGCCCCCGAGCTCCTACGAGCAGTACTTC	CASSVGPPSSYEQYF
TRBV27	.	.	TRBJ2-7	TGTGCCAGCAGCTCAGGGGGGAGGCAGCAGTACTTC	CASSSGGRQQYF
TRBV6-1	TRBD1	once	TRBJ1-4	TGTGCCAGCAGGACGGGACAGGGGTACGTTGAAAAACTGTTTTTT	CASRTGQGYVEKLFF